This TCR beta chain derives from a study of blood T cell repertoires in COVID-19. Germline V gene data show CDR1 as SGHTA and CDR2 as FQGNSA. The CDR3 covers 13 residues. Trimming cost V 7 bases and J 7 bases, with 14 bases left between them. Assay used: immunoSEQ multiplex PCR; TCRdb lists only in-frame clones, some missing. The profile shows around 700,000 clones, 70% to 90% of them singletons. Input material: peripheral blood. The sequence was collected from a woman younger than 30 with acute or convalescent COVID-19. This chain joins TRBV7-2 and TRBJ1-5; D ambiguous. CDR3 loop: CASTPTPGQPQHF. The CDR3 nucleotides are TGTGCCAGCACCCCTACCCCCGGGCAGCCCCAGCATTTT. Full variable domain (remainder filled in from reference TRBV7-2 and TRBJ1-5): GAGVSQSPSNKVTEKGKDVELRCDPISGHTALYWYRQSLGQGLEFLIYFQGNSAPDKSGLPSDRFSAERTGGSVSTLTIQRTQQEDSAVYLCASTPTPGQPQHFGDGTRLSIL.